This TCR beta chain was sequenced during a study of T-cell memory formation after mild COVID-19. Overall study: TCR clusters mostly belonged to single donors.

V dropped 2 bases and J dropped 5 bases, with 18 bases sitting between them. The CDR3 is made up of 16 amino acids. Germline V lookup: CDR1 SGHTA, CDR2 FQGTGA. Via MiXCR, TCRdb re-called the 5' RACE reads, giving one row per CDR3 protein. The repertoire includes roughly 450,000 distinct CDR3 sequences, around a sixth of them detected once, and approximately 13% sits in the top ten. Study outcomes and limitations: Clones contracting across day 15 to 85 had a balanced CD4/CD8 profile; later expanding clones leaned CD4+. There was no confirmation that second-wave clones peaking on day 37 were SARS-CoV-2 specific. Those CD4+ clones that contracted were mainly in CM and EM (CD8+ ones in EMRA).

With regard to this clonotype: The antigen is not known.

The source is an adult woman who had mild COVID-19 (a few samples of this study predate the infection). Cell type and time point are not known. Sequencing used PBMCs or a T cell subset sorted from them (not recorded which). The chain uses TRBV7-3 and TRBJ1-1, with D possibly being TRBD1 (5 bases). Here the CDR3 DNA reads TGTGCCAGCAGCTTATCCGCCGGGTCCCGGGGGACTGAAGCTTTCTTT. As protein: CASSLSAGSRGTEAFF.